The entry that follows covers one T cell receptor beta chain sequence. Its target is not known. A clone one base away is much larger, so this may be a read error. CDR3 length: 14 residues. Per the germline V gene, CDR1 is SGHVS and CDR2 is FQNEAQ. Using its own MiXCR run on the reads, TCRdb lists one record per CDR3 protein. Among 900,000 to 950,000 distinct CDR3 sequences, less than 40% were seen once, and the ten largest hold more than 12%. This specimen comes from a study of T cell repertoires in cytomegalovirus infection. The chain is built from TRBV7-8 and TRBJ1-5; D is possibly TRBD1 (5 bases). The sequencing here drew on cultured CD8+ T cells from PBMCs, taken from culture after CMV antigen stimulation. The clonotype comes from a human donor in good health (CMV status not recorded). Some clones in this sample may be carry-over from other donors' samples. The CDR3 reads CVSSLWDQNQPQHF. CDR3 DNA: TGTGTCAGCAGCTTATGGGACCAGAATCAGCCCCAGCATTTT.